One sample yielded the 30 T cell receptor beta chains listed below, sequenced in a study of OX40 agonist ivuxolimab in advanced cancers. Sequenced by immunoSEQ multiplex PCR; TCRdb stores in-frame clones only, minus some. The repertoire holds roughly 18,000 clones, with around two thirds as singletons. The source material was CD4+ or CD8+ T cells sorted from blood, sampled in a trial of the OX40 agonist ivuxolimab. All receptors come from an adult with an advanced solid tumor such as melanoma, head and neck, liver or kidney cancer.

CDR3 in DNA: TGTGCCACCAGCCTAAGCGGTCAGGGGGATGCGAATCAGCCCCAGCATTTT. It specifies CATSLSGQGDANQPQHF. V usage is TRBV15 and J usage is TRBJ1-5; 7 bases are a match to TRBD1. The V gene's germline CDR1 is LNHNV and CDR2 YYDKDF (reference sequence). The ends lost 5 bases at V and 4 bases at J; junction bases unmatched: 14. The CDR3 totals 17 residues.

The chain carries TRBV2 and TRBJ1-4; 7 bases align to TRBD1. This CDR3 comprises 12 residues. Per germline, CDR1 SNHLY and CDR2 FYNNEI. Trimming cost V 6 bases and J 8 bases; bases outside gene matches: 3. CDR3 region: CASRRTGEKLFF. The CDR3 nucleotides read TGTGCCAGCAGAAGGACAGGCGAAAAACTGTTTTTT.

The chain's CDR3 is CASSLEGRESYEQYF. CDR3 DNA: TGTGCCAGCAGCTTGGAAGGGAGGGAATCCTACGAGCAGTACTTC. The chain uses TRBV5-8 and TRBJ2-7; 7 positions match TRBD2. With 0 bases clipped from V and 1 base from J, the junction kept 4 bases outside the gene matches. The CDR3 totals 15 residues. Germline lookup yields CDR1 SGHTS and CDR2 YDEGEE.

The J gene is TRBJ2-1, the V gene TRBV7-6; D possibly corresponds to TRBD2 (6 bases). V lost 4 bases and J lost 0, with 10 bases in between. CDR1 is SGHVS and CDR2 is FNYEAQ in the germline V gene. The CDR3 runs to 15 residues. CDR3 sequence: CASSSEAGSYNEQFF. In DNA form, the CDR3 reads TGTGCCAGCAGCTCAGAAGCGGGCTCCTACAATGAGCAGTTCTTC. Drawing the rest from reference TRBV7-6 and TRBJ2-1, the complete variable domain is GAGVSQSPRYKVTKRGQDVALRCDPISGHVSLYWYRQALGQGPEFLTYFNYEAQQDKSGLPNDRFSAERPEGSISTLTIQRTEQRDSAMYRCASSSEAGSYNEQFFGPGTRLTVL.

The chain combines TRBV27 with TRBJ2-7; maybe TRBD2 (6 bases). V shed 0 bases and J shed 2 bases, with 8 bases lying between them. Germline assignment: CDR1 MNHEY and CDR2 SMNVEV (reference sequence). The CDR3 is 14 amino acids. CDR3 in amino acids: CASSLSGGTYEQYF. The CDR3 bases are TGTGCCAGCAGTTTATCTGGGGGGACCTACGAGCAGTACTTC.

Only a few counts were recorded for this clone. The J gene is TRBJ2-7, the V gene TRBV4-1, with TRBD2 matching over 7 bases. This CDR3 is 12 amino acids long. The germline V gene encodes CDR1 MGHRA and CDR2 YSYEKL. Trimming removed 5 bases from V and 6 bases from J; junction bases left unmatched: 4. The CDR3 DNA sequence: TGCGCCAGCAGCTCCGGGGGGACCGAGCAGTACTTC. This sequence encodes CASSSGGTEQYF.

V gene TRBV4-1 combines with J gene TRBJ1-1; no definite D call. This CDR3 spans 15 amino acids. V dropped 1 base and J dropped 5 bases, with 14 bases sitting between them. Germline V gives CDR1 MGHRA, CDR2 YSYEKL. The DNA of the CDR3 is TGCGCCAGCAGCCAAGTTCGATCTGGGAGGACTGAAGCTTTCTTT. This encodes CASSQVRSGRTEAFF.

The chain uses TRBV9 and TRBJ2-3; D gene unclear. V was pared by 3 bases and J by 0 bases, with 11 bases between. This CDR3 comprises 15 residues. CDR1 is SGDLS, CDR2 YYNGEE, per germline. CDR3 nucleotide sequence: TGTGCCAGCAGCGCAGACATCTCTAGCACAGATACGCAGTATTTT. Translated: CASSADISSTDTQYF.

The V and J genes are TRBV9 and TRBJ2-5; 7 bases match TRBD2. Trimming cost V 4 bases and J 3 bases; bases outside gene matches: 6. The CDR3 has 14 amino acids. The germline V gene encodes CDR1 SGDLS and CDR2 YYNGEE. The CDR3 protein is CASSFSSGEETQYF. In DNA, the CDR3 is TGTGCCAGCAGCTTCTCTAGCGGTGAAGAGACCCAGTACTTC.

The gene calls are TRBV9 and TRBJ1-5, with D unresolved. Germline V gives CDR1 SGDLS, CDR2 YYNGEE. V lost 4 bases, J lost 2 bases, and 1 base lay in between. The CDR3 spans 11 residues. The CDR3 DNA reads as TGTGCCAGCAGCCGCAATCAGCCCCAGCATTTT. This sequence encodes CASSRNQPQHF.

This clone counts as medium-sized. This chain joins TRBV4-1 and TRBJ1-2; 8 nucleotides agree with TRBD1. The CDR3 is 17 residues long. V lost 0 bases to trimming and J lost 0 bases; unmatched junction nucleotides: 6. In germline, CDR1 is MGHRA, CDR2 YSYEKL. The CDR3 region is CASSQDRTGPANYGYTF. The CDR3 bases are TGCGCCAGCAGCCAAGATCGGACAGGGCCAGCTAACTATGGCTACACCTTC.

V is TRBV28 and J is TRBJ2-3, with D possibly being TRBD2 (7 bases). CDR1 and CDR2 from the germline V gene are MDHEN and SYDVKM. Between the trimmed V and J ends, which lost 3 bases and 2 bases, there was a span of 18 bases. The CDR3 has 17 amino acids. The CDR3 spells CASSFGRGGAATDTQYF. The CDR3 DNA reads TGTGCCAGCAGTTTCGGTAGGGGGGGGGCTGCCACAGATACGCAGTATTTT.

This chain uses TRBV15 with TRBJ2-7; D gene uncertain. Looked up from germline, CDR1 is LNHNV and CDR2 is YYDKDF (reference sequence). Trimming pared 1 base from V and 0 bases from J, leaving 10 bases between. The CDR3 is 15 amino acids. Here the CDR3 DNA reads TGTGCCACCAGCAGAGGACCTTCCTCCTCCTACGAGCAGTACTTC. It encodes CATSRGPSSSYEQYF.

This clone was seen just once. As DNA, the CDR3 is TGCGCCAGCAGCCAAGATAGAGGCGGGAGCTCCTACGAGCAGTACTTC. This codes for CASSQDRGGSSYEQYF. This chain connects TRBV4-3 to TRBJ2-7; TRBD2 agrees at 7 bases. The CDR3 is made up of 16 amino acids. CDR1 and CDR2 (germline): LGHNA, YSLEER. With V trimmed by 0 bases and J by 0 bases, 5 bases remained unmatched.

The gene calls are TRBV7-9 and TRBJ2-1; 14 positions agree with TRBD2. Germline CDR1 is SEHNR and CDR2 is FQNEAQ (reference sequence). This CDR3 has 17 residues. J lost 1 base, V lost 5 bases, and 4 bases had no gene match. The CDR3 sequence is CASSHRLAGGSYNEQFF. The CDR3 region has the DNA TGTGCCAGCAGCCACCGACTAGCGGGAGGGTCCTACAATGAGCAGTTCTTC.

The rearrangement uses TRBV28 and TRBJ2-5, with a tentative D call TRBD1 (5 bases). Germline V gene data show CDR1 as MDHEN and CDR2 as SYDVKM. Trimming took off 6 bases at V and 1 base at J, with 12 bases between the two ends. This CDR3 contains 14 residues. CDR3 in DNA: TGTGCCAGCAGCCCTCGACAGTCCCAAGAGACCCAGTACTTC. As protein: CASSPRQSQETQYF.

This sequence joins TRBV28 and TRBJ2-5; D not resolved. CDR1 and CDR2 from the germline V gene are MDHEN and SYDVKM. Trimming left V 3 bases short and J 1 base short, with 9 bases between. This CDR3 is 14 amino acids long. CDR3 in amino acids: CASSFFQSQETQYF. For the CDR3, the DNA is TGTGCCAGCAGTTTCTTCCAGAGCCAAGAGACCCAGTACTTC. The variable domain in full, with the rest retrieved from reference TRBV28 and TRBJ2-5, is DVKVTQSSRYLVKRTGEKVFLECVQDMDHENMFWYRQDPGLGLRLIYFSYDVKMKEKGDIPEGYSVSREKKERFSLILESASTNQTSMYLCASSFFQSQETQYFGPGTRLLVL.

This sequence joins TRBV27 and TRBJ2-5, with D possibly TRBD2 on 6 matching bases. CDR1 and CDR2 (germline): MNHEY, SMNVEV (reference sequence). V was shortened by 0 bases and J by 5 bases, with 10 bases between the two germline ends. This CDR3 has 14 amino acids. The CDR3: CASSLSWGVETQYF. As DNA, the CDR3 is TGTGCCAGCAGTTTATCCTGGGGGGTCGAGACCCAGTACTTC.

The CDR3 DNA is TGTGCCAGCAGTTTACTGGGAACGGGCACAACGCAATCAACAACCCAGTACTTC. Protein: CASSLLGTGTTQSTTQYF. The V gene is TRBV28, the J gene TRBJ2-5; D call uncertain. This CDR3 has 18 residues. Trimming took off 2 bases at V and 8 bases at J, with 27 bases between the two ends. Germline V gene lookup returns CDR1 MDHEN and CDR2 SYDVKM.

V gene TRBV6-6 combines with J gene TRBJ1-5; possible D gene TRBD1, 6 bases. Looked up from germline, CDR1 is MNHNY and CDR2 is SVGAGI (reference sequence). CDR3 length equals 16 residues. The germline V and J ends were trimmed by 6 bases and 6 bases, with 21 bases remaining between them. The CDR3 DNA reads as TGTGCCAGCAGGGAACCCAACAGGGTAGGGGGTCAGCCCCAGCATTTT. It encodes CASREPNRVGGQPQHF.

The V and J genes are TRBV6-6 and TRBJ2-7; D is unresolved. This CDR3 comprises 12 residues. V dropped 2 bases and J dropped 6 bases, with 8 bases sitting between them. Germline V lookup: CDR1 MNHNY, CDR2 SVGAGI (reference sequence). The CDR3 DNA sequence: TGTGCCAGCAGTTACCAAGGGCCCGAGCAGTACTTC. Its protein product is CASSYQGPEQYF.

This rearrangement joins TRBV28 to TRBJ2-7; tentatively, D is TRBD2 (5 bases). Trimming removed 10 bases from V and 2 bases from J, with 15 bases in between. CDR3 length equals 13 residues. Per germline, CDR1 MDHEN and CDR2 SYDVKM. For the CDR3, the DNA is TGTGCCACCATATCGGGGTCACCCTACGAGCAGTACTTC. It codes for CATISGSPYEQYF.

The J gene is TRBJ2-3, the V gene TRBV6-1, with 7 bases that match TRBD2. Germline V CDR1 and CDR2: MNHNS, SASEGT. J lost 0 bases, V lost 0 bases, and 0 bases had no gene match. This CDR3 is 15 amino acids long. CDR3 amino acids: CASSEASGSTDTQYF. Here the CDR3 DNA reads TGTGCCAGCAGTGAAGCTAGCGGGAGCACAGATACGCAGTATTTT.

This clone was counted between two and nine times. J is TRBJ1-1 and V is TRBV5-1; D ambiguous. Germline loops: CDR1 SGHRS, CDR2 YFSETQ. V lost 0 bases to trimming and J lost 0 bases, with 12 bases between them. The CDR3 length is 16 residues. Written as DNA, the CDR3 is TGCGCCAGCAGCTTGGAACGGGTTTCCATGAACACTGAAGCTTTCTTT. It encodes CASSLERVSMNTEAFF.

This chain joins TRBV27 and TRBJ2-5; 16 nucleotides match TRBD2. J gave up 2 bases and V 4 bases, and 1 base lay outside the gene matches. This CDR3 is 16 amino acids long. In germline, CDR1 is MNHEY, CDR2 SMNVEV (reference sequence). CDR3 nucleotide sequence: TGTGCCAGCAGTTCGGGACTAGCGGGAGGGCAAGAGACCCAGTACTTC. Protein product: CASSSGLAGGQETQYF.

V is TRBV11-2 and J is TRBJ2-3; 11 bases align to TRBD1. Per the germline V gene, CDR1 is SGHAT and CDR2 is FQNNGV. J lost 4 bases, V lost 4 bases, and 1 base had no gene match. There are 14 residues in the CDR3. The CDR3: CASSWGQGADTQYF. As DNA, the CDR3 is TGTGCCAGCAGCTGGGGACAGGGGGCAGATACGCAGTATTTT.

There are a few counts of this clone. The chain combines TRBV9 with TRBJ1-1; D is ambiguous. Germline loops: CDR1 SGDLS, CDR2 YYNGEE. Trimming took 0 bases from V and 3 from J, leaving 12 bases between them. The CDR3 totals 15 residues. CDR3 coding DNA: TGTGCCAGCAGCGTAGGACGGGAGGCGGACACTGAAGCTTTCTTT. This gives the protein CASSVGREADTEAFF.

V gene TRBV28 combines with J gene TRBJ1-1; the match to TRBD1 covers 7 bases. The germline gives CDR1 MDHEN, CDR2 SYDVKM. This CDR3 has 16 residues. V gave up 5 bases and J gave up 0 bases; unmatched junction bases: 9. The CDR3 bases are TGTGCCAGCAGTCCTGGGACAGATTACATGAACACTGAAGCTTTCTTT. This encodes CASSPGTDYMNTEAFF.

This chain joins TRBV28 and TRBJ1-1; 7 positions agree with TRBD1. Germline trimming cut 5 bases from V and 6 bases from J; bases unmatched to any gene: 18. Germline V gene sequence: CDR1 MDHEN, CDR2 SYDVKM. The CDR3 loop spans 17 amino acids. CDR3 region: CASSGVLPLQGSPEAFF. In nucleotides, the CDR3 is TGTGCCAGCAGTGGGGTCCTCCCTTTACAGGGGAGCCCTGAAGCTTTCTTT. Complete variable domain (other parts from reference TRBV28 and TRBJ1-1): DVKVTQSSRYLVKRTGEKVFLECVQDMDHENMFWYRQDPGLGLRLIYFSYDVKMKEKGDIPEGYSVSREKKERFSLILESASTNQTSMYLCASSGVLPLQGSPEAFFGQGTRLTVV.

This clone has just one count. This sequence joins TRBV28 and TRBJ2-5; TRBD1 matches at 10 bases. The J call is doubtful: the DNA matches TRBJ2-7 better. This CDR3 region has 17 residues. Per germline, CDR1 MDHEN and CDR2 SYDVKM. Here the CDR3 reads CASSFPATGGAPYEQYF. CDR3 nucleotide sequence: TGTGCCAGCAGTTTCCCAGCGACAGGGGGCGCCCCCTACGAGCAGTACTTC.